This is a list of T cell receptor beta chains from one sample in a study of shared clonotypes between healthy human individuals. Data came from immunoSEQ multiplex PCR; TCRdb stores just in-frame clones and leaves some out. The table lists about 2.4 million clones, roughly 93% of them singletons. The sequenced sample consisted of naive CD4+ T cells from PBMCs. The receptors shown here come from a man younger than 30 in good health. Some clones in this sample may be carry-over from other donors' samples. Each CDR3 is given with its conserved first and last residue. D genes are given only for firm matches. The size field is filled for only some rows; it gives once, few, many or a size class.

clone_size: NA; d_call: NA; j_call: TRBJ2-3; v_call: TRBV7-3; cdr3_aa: CASSFTRTDTQYF; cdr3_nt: TGTGCCAGCAGCTTCACCCGTACAGATACGCAGTATTTT
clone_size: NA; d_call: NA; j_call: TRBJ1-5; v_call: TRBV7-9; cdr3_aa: CASSSRGPQHF; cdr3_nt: TGTGCCAGCAGCTCCCGGGGGCCCCAGCATTTT
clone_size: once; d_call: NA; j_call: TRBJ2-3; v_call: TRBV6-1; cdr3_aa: CASTDRSRATDTQYF; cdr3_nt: TGTGCCAGCACTGATAGAAGTAGGGCCACAGATACGCAGTATTTT
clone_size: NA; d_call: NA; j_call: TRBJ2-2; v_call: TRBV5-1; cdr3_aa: CASSLGPNTGELFF; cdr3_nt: TGCGCCAGCAGCTTGGGCCCTAACACCGGGGAGCTGTTTTTT
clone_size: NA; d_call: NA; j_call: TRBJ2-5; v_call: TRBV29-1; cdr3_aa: CSVEGYGGETQYF; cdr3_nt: TGCAGCGTTGAAGGGTATGGGGGGGAGACCCAGTACTTC
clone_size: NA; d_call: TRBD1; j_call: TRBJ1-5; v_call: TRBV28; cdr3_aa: CASGQGHSNQPQHF; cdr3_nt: TGTGCCAGCGGACAGGGACATAGCAATCAGCCCCAGCATTTT
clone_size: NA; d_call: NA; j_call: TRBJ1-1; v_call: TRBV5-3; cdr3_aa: CARSLGQSHHANTEAFF; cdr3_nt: TGTGCCAGAAGCTTGGGACAGTCCCATCATGCGAACACTGAAGCTTTCTTT
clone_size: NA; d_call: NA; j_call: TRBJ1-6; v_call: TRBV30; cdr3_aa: CAWTPGGSPLHF; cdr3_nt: TGTGCCTGGACCCCGGGTGGTTCACCCCTCCACTTT
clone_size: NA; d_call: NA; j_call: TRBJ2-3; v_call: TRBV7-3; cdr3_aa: CASSLQGSADTQYF; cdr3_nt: TGTGCCAGCAGCTTACAGGGATCGGCAGATACGCAGTATTTT
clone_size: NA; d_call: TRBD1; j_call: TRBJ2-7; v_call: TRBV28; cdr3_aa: CASSLQTGWNSYEQYF; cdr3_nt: TGTGCCAGCAGTTTACAGACAGGGTGGAACTCCTACGAGCAGTACTTC
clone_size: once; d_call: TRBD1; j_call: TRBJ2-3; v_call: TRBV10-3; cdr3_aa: CAISANRGVGSDTQYF; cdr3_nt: TGTGCCATCAGTGCAAACAGGGGGGTCGGGTCAGATACGCAGTATTTT
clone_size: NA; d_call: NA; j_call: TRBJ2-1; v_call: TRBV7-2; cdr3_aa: CASSEGASGNPYNEQFF; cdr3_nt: TGTGCCAGCAGCGAGGGGGCTAGCGGAAATCCCTACAATGAGCAGTTCTTC
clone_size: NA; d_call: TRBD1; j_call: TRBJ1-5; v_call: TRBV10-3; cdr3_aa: CAISEDGKGGNGNQPQHF; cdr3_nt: TGTGCCATCAGTGAGGACGGTAAAGGGGGCAATGGCAATCAGCCCCAGCATTTT
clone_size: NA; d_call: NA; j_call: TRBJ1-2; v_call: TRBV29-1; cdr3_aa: CSVGRGKGYGYTF; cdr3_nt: TGCAGCGTTGGAAGAGGAAAAGGCTATGGCTACACCTTC
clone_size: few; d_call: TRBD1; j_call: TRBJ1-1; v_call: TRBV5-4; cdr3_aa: CASRPGGGGGHTEAFF; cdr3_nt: TGTGCCAGCAGGCCAGGGGGCGGTGGTGGGCACACTGAAGCTTTCTTT